The clone carrying this T cell receptor (beta chain) was recorded only once. This sample was included in a study of blood T cell repertoires in COVID-19. Whole-study context: Researchers got acute and convalescent COVID-19 samples from the United States, Italy and Spain. Sample material is recorded as cDNA or gDNA derived from T cells, B-cell-depleted T cells, or PBMCs.

In the original workflow: Amplification with reference gene primers provided the estimates of nucleated cell counts. Here immunoSEQ multiplex PCR was the method, and the copy in TCRdb shows in-frame clones only, minus some. V, J and clone size are those of that table, while D and trimming were read from the DNA. In the table there are tens of thousands of clones, 85% of which are singletons. Germline V gene data show CDR1 as SGHNT and CDR2 as YYREEE (reference sequence). The V gene end was trimmed by 2 bases and the J gene end by 5 bases; junction bases not matched to a gene: 7. CDR3 length: 15 amino acids.

This receptor was obtained from a human donor with acute or convalescent COVID-19. The donor label of this sample is uncertain. This chain uses TRBV5-4 with TRBJ1-2, with 9 bases aligning to TRBD1. The sample taken for sequencing was peripheral blood. The CDR3 region has the DNA TGTGCCAGCAGCTTTAAGGACAGGGGCCTTTATGGCTACACCTTC. It codes for CASSFKDRGLYGYTF.